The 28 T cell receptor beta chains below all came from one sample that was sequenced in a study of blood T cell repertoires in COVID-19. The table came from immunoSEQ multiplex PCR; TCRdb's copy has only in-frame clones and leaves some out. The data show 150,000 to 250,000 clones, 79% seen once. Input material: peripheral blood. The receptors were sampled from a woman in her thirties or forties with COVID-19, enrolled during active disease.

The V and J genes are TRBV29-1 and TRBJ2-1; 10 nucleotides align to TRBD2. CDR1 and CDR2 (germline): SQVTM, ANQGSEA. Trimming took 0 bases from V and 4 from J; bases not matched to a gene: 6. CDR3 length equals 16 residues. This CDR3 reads CSVEDQELAGYNEQFF. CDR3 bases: TGCAGCGTTGAAGATCAGGAACTAGCGGGGTACAATGAGCAGTTCTTC.

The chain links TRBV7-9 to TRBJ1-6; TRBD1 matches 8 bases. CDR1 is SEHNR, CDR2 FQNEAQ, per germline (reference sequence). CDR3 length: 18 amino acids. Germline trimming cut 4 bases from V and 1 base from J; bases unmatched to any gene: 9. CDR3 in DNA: TGTGCCAGCAGCTCCCGGACAGGGAGTGGGTCCTATAATTCACCCCTCCACTTT. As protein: CASSSRTGSGSYNSPLHF. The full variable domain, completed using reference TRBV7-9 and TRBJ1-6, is DTGVSQNPRHKITKRGQNVTFRCDPISEHNRLYWYRQTLGQGPEFLTYFQNEAQLEKSRLLSDRFSAERPKGSFSTLEIQRTEQGDSAMYLCASSSRTGSGSYNSPLHFGNGTRLTVT.

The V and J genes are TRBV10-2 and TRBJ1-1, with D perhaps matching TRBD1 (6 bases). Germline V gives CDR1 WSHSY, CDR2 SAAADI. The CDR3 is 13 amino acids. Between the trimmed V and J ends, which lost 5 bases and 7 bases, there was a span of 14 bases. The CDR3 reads CASSHVGAVEAFF. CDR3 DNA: TGCGCCAGCAGTCACGTGGGGGCCGTTGAAGCTTTCTTT.

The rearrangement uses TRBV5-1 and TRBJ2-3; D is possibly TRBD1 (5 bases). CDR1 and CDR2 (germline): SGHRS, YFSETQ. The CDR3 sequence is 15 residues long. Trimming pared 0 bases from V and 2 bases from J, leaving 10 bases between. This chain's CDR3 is CASSLEGAFTDTQYF. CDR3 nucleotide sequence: TGCGCCAGCAGCTTGGAAGGGGCATTCACAGATACGCAGTATTTT.

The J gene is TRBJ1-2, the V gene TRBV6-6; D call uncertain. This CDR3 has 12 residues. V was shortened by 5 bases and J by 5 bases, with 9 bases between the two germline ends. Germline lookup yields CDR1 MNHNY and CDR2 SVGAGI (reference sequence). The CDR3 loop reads CASSPQSYGYTF. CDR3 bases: TGTGCCAGCAGTCCACAGAGTTATGGCTACACCTTC.

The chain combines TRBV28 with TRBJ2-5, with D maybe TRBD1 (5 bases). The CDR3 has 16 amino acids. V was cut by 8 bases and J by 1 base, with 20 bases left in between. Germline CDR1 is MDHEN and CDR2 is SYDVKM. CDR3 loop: CASRQAGLGPQETQYF. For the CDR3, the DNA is TGTGCCAGCCGCCAAGCCGGGCTGGGGCCCCAAGAGACCCAGTACTTC. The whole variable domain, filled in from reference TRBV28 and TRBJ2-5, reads DVKVTQSSRYLVKRTGEKVFLECVQDMDHENMFWYRQDPGLGLRLIYFSYDVKMKEKGDIPEGYSVSREKKERFSLILESASTNQTSMYLCASRQAGLGPQETQYFGPGTRLLVL.

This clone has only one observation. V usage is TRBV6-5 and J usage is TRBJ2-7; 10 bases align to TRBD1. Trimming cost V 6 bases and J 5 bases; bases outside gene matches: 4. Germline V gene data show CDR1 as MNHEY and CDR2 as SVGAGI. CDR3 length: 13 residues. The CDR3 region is CASRWTGGNEQYF. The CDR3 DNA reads TGTGCCAGCAGGTGGACAGGGGGGAACGAGCAGTACTTC.

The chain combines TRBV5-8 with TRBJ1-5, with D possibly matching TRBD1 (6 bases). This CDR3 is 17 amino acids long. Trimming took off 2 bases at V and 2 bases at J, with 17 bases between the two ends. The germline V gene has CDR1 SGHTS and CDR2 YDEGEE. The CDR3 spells CASSFGGASGGNQPQHF. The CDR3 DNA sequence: TGTGCCAGCAGCTTTGGGGGGGCTTCGGGAGGCAATCAGCCCCAGCATTTT.

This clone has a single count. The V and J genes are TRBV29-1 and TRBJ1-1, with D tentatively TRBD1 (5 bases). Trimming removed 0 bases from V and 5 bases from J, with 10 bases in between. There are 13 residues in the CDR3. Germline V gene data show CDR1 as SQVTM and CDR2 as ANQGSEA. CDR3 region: CSVEDQPGTEAFF. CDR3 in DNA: TGCAGCGTTGAAGATCAACCAGGGACTGAAGCTTTCTTT.

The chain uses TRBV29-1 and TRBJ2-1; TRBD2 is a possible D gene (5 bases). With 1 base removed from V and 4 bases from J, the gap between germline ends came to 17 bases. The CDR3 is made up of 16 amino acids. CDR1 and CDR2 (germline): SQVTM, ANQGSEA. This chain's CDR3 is CSVEGGSGQPYNEQFF. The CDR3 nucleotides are TGCAGCGTTGAAGGAGGGTCCGGTCAGCCTTACAATGAGCAGTTCTTC.

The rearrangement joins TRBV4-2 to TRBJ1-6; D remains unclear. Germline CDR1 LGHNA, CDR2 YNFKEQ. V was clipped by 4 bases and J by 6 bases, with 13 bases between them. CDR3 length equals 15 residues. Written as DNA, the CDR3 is TGTGCCAGCAGCCCCCGGGAGGTATCTAATTCACCCCTCCACTTT. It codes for CASSPREVSNSPLHF.

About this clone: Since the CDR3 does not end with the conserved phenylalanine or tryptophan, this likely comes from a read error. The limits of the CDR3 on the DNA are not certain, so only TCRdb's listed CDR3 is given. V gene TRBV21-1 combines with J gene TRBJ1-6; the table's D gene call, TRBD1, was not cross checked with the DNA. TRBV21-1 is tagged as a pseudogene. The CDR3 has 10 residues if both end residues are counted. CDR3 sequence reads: CASSKGNGRV.

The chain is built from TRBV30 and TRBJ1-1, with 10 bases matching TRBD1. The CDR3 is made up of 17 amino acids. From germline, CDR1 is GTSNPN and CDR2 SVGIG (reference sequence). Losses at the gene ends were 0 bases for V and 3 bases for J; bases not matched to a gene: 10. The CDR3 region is CAWSVIRGQGIYTEAFF. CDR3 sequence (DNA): TGTGCCTGGAGTGTAATTAGGGGACAGGGGATTTACACTGAAGCTTTCTTT. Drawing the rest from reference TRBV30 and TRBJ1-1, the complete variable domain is SQTIHQWPATLVQPVGSPLSLECTVEGTSNPNLYWYRQAAGRGLQLLFYSVGIGQISSEVPQNLSASRPQDRQFILSSKKLLLSDSGFYLCAWSVIRGQGIYTEAFFGQGTRLTVV.

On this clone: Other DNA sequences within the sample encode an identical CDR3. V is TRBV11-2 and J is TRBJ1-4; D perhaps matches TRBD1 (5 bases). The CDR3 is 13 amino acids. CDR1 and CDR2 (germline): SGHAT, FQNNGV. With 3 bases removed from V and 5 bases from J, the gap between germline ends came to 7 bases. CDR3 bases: TGTGCCAGCAGCTTGGGGGGGAATGAAAAACTGTTTTTT. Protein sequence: CASSLGGNEKLFF.

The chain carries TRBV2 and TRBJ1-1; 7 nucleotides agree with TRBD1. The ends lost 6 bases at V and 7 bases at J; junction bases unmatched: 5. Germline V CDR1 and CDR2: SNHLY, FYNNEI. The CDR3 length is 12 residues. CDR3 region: CASSSGQFEAFF. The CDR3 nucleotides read TGTGCCAGCAGCTCGGGACAGTTTGAAGCTTTCTTT.

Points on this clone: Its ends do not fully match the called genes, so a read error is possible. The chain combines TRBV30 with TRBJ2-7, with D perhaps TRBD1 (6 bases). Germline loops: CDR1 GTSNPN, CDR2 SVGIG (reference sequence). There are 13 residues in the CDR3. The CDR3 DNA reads TGTGCCTGGAGTGTACTCTTCGGACAGCCCTACTTCTTC. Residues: CAWSVLFGQPYFF. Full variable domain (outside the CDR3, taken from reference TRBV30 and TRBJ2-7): SQTIHQWPATLVQPVGSPLSLECTVEGTSNPNLYWYRQAAGRGLQLLFYSVGIGQISSEVPQNLSASRPQDRQFILSSKKLLLSDSGFYLCAWSVLFGQPYFFGPGTRLTVT.

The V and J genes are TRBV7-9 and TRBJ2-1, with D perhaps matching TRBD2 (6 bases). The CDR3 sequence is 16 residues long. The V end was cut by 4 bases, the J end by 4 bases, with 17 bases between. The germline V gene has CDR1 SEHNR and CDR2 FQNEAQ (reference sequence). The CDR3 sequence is CASSYTLAGGYNEQFF. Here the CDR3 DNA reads TGTGCCAGCAGCTACACCCTAGCAGGAGGGTACAATGAGCAGTTCTTC.

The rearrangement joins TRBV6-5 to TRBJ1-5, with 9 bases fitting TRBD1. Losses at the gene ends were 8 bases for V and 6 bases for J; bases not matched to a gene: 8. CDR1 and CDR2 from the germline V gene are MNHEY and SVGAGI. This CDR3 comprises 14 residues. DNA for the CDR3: TGTGCCAGCTGCAGACAGGGGGAGCTTCAGCCCCAGCATTTT. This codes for CASCRQGELQPQHF.

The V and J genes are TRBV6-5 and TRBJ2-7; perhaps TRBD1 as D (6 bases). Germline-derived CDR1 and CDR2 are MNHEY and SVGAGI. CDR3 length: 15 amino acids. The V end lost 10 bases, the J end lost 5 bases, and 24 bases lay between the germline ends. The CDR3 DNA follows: TGTGCCACCCAACCTGCCACAGGGATGAGGGACGAGCAGTACTTC. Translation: CATQPATGMRDEQYF.

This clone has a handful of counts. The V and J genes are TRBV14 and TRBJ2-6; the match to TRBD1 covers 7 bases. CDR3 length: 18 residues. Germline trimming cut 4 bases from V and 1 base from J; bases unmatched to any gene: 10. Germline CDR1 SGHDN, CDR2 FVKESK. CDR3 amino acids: CASSLLGQAMSGANVLTF. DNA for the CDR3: TGTGCCAGCAGCCTTTTAGGACAGGCGATGTCTGGGGCCAACGTCCTGACTTTC.

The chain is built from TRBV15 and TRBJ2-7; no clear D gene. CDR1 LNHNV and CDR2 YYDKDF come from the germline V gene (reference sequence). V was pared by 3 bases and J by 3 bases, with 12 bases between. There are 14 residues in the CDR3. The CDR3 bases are TGTGCCACCAGCAGCGGGTCGCCCTACTACGAGCAGTACTTC. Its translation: CATSSGSPYYEQYF.

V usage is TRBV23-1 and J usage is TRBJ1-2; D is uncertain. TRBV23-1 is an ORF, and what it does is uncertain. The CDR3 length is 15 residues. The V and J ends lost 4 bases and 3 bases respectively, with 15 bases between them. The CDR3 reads CASSLAGLRDYGYTF. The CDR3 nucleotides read TGCGCCAGCAGTCTAGCCGGACTAAGGGACTATGGCTACACCTTC.

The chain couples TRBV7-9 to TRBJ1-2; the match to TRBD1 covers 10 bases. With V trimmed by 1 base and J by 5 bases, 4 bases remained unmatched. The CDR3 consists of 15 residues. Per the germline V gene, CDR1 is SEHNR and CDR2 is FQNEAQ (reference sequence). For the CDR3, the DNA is TGTGCCAGCAGCTTAGAGGGACAGGGGAGGTATGGCTACACCTTC. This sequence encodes CASSLEGQGRYGYTF.

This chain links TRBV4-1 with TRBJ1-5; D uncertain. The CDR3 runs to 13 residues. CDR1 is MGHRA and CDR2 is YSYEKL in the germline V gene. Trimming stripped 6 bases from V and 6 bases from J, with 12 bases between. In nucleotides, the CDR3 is TGCGCCAGCAGTCTTAGGCGGGGTCAGCCCCAGCATTTT. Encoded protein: CASSLRRGQPQHF.

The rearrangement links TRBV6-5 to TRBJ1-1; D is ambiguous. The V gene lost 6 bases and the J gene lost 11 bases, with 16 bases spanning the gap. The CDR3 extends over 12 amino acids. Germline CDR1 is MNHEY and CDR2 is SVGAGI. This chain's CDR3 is CASSKVPGPAFF. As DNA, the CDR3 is TGTGCCAGCAGCAAGGTCCCAGGCCCGGCTTTCTTT.

CDR3 bases: TGTGCCACCAGCAGTATCACCCTTACGGGGGTGAATGAGCAGTTCTTC. This encodes CATSSITLTGVNEQFF. The chain couples TRBV15 to TRBJ2-1, with D possibly being TRBD2 (6 bases). The ends were cut back, 3 bases at V and 7 bases at J, with 19 bases in the middle. Per germline, CDR1 LNHNV and CDR2 YYDKDF (reference sequence). The CDR3 runs to 16 residues.

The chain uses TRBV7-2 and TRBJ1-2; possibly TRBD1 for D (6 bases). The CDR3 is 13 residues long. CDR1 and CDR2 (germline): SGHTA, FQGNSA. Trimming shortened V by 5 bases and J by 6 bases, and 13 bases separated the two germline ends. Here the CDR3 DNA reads TGTGCCAGCAGCCTTAGACAGGCTCATGGCTACACCTTC. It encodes CASSLRQAHGYTF.

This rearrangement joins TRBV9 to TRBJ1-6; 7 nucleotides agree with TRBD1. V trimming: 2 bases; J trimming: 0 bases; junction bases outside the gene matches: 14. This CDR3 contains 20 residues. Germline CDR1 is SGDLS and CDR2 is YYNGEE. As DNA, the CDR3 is TGTGCCAGCAGCGTTAATCCCGGGACAGCCCGAAGCTCCTATAATTCACCCCTCCACTTT. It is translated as CASSVNPGTARSSYNSPLHF.